This T cell receptor (beta chain) emerged from a study of T cells after somatic rescue of genetic block. Only in-frame clones appear in the TCRdb table, and some are missing; sequencing was by immunoSEQ multiplex PCR. The sample includes tens of thousands of clones, around 90% of them seen just once. The germline CDR1 and CDR2 sequences are SGDLS and YYNGEE. This CDR3 spans 17 amino acids. V was shortened by 3 bases and J by 5 bases, with 22 bases between the two germline ends. Sequences were obtained from peripheral blood mononuclear cells (PBMCs). The chain links TRBV9 to TRBJ2-3; perhaps TRBD1 as D (6 bases). This TCR was sampled from a man in his forties or fifties. This chain's CDR3 is CASSETRRDTGLDTQYF. DNA for the CDR3: TGTGCCAGCAGCGAGACCCGTCGGGACACTGGGTTAGATACGCAGTATTTT.